A single sample is the source of the 5 T cell receptor beta chains below, sequenced in a study of blood T cell repertoires in COVID-19. Clones were read by immunoSEQ multiplex PCR, and TCRdb kept only the in-frame ones, dropping some. The sample lists about 39,000 clones; over 85% were seen once. The sequenced sample was peripheral blood. These receptors all stem from a human donor with active COVID-19. The donor label of this sample is uncertain.

This clone was counted once. The J gene is TRBJ1-1, the V gene TRBV4-3; TRBD1 matches at 11 bases. J gave up 10 bases and V 3 bases, and 7 bases lay outside the gene matches. The length of the CDR3 is 14 residues. CDR1 and CDR2 (germline): LGHNA, YSLEER. The CDR3 nucleotides read TGCGCCAGCAGCCAGGGCGGACAGGGGGCGCGAGCTTTCTTT. This sequence encodes CASSQGGQGARAFF.

The rearrangement joins TRBV12-3 or TRBV12-4 to TRBJ1-1, with 8 bases matching TRBD1. Trimming cost V 5 bases and J 6 bases; bases outside gene matches: 2. The CDR3 spans 12 residues. Written as DNA, the CDR3 is TGTGCCAGCAGTGACAGGGGACCTGAAGCTTTCTTT. Its protein product is CASSDRGPEAFF.

The chain couples TRBV24-1 to TRBJ2-7; possible D gene TRBD1, 6 bases. The V end was cut by 4 bases, the J end by 10 bases, with 19 bases between. Germline CDR1 is KGHDR and CDR2 is SFDVKD. The CDR3 spans 14 residues. The CDR3 spells CATSDLPGQGNQYF. The CDR3, as DNA: TGTGCCACCAGTGACCTTCCTGGGCAGGGGAACCAGTACTTC.

The chain combines TRBV19 with TRBJ1-3, with TRBD1 identical over 7 bases. This CDR3 has 15 amino acids. V was clipped by 6 bases and J by 2 bases; unmatched bases: 7. Germline V gene lookup returns CDR1 LNHDA and CDR2 SQIVND (reference sequence). CDR3 protein: CASRETGITGNTIYF. CDR3 nucleotides: TGTGCCAGTAGAGAGACAGGGATTACTGGAAACACCATATATTTT.

The chain joins TRBV9 to TRBJ2-7; TRBD2 matches 11 bases. The length of the CDR3 is 16 residues. CDR1 SGDLS and CDR2 YYNGEE come from the germline V gene. With V trimmed by 3 bases and J by 2 bases, 7 bases remained unmatched. The CDR3 DNA reads as TGTGCCAGCAGCGCAAAACTAGCGGGAGAGCCCTACGAGCAGTACTTC. It specifies CASSAKLAGEPYEQYF. Using reference TRBV9 and TRBJ2-7 for the parts outside the CDR3, the full variable domain is DSGVTQTPKHLITATGQRVTLRCSPRSGDLSVYWYQQSLDQGLQFLIQYYNGEERAKGNILERFSAQQFPDLHSELNLSSLELGDSALYFCASSAKLAGEPYEQYFGPGTRLTVT.